This record covers a single TCR beta chain. This sample was taken from a study of shared clonotypes between healthy human individuals. Only Caucasian adults living in Nashville, Tennessee made up the donor group. CD4+ cells underwent separation, giving CD45RA+ naive and CD45RA-negative memory subsets. Sequencing used immunoSEQ multiplex PCR; TCRdb keeps in-frame clones, though not all of them. The sample yields 1.4 million to 1.5 million clones, over 95% seen once. This CDR3 region has 14 residues. The germline CDR1 and CDR2 sequences are GTSNPN and SVGIG (reference sequence). With 4 bases removed from V and 4 bases from J, the gap between germline ends came to 16 bases.

This clonotype originated in a man under 40 in good health. This chain uses TRBV30 with TRBJ1-2; no firm D call. The material sequenced was naive CD4+ T cells sorted from blood. Subset given: CD45RA+ positively selected. The CDR3 DNA reads as TGTGCCTGGATATATAATCCGGGAGTCTATGGCTACACCTTC. Translation gives CAWIYNPGVYGYTF.